Sequencing of this T cell receptor (beta chain) was carried out in a study of blood T cells in healthy people across ages. The CDR3 consists of 16 residues. CDR1 MNHEY and CDR2 SVGEGT come from the germline V gene. Trimming stripped 3 bases from V and 1 base from J, with 12 bases between. Through a sample-barcoded 5' primer and a J-beta primer mix, a second PCR was run for 7 to 11 cycles. The template-switch adaptor, which had 12 random nucleotides, put a tag on each cDNA molecule. In TCRdb, the 5' RACE reads were re-called with MiXCR into one record per CDR3 protein. The sample lists about 620,000 distinct CDR3 sequences, around 21% occurring once.

The sample taken for sequencing was blood. This receptor was obtained from a man between 65 and 85 years old in good health. This rearrangement joins TRBV6-2 or TRBV6-3 to TRBJ2-2; possibly TRBD1 for D (6 bases). CDR3: CASSYLSRGNTGELFF. The CDR3, as DNA: TGTGCCAGCAGTTATCTGTCCAGGGGGAACACCGGGGAGCTGTTTTTT.